Each of the 20 T cell receptor beta chains below was sequenced from the same sample in a study of shared clonotypes between healthy human individuals. Data came from immunoSEQ multiplex PCR; TCRdb stores just in-frame clones and leaves some out. The table lists about 2.4 million clones, just over 90% of them singletons. The sample comprised naive CD4+ T cells sorted from blood. Described subset: CD45RA+ positively selected. All receptors derive from a man between 18 and 35 years old in good health.

The CDR3 protein is CASSVGGINYEQYF. As DNA, the CDR3 is TGTGCCAGCAGCGTAGGAGGAATCAACTACGAGCAGTACTTC. The rearrangement uses TRBV9 and TRBJ2-7; D unresolved. V lost 0 bases and J 3 bases, leaving 10 bases between the germline ends. Germline CDR1 SGDLS, CDR2 YYNGEE. CDR3 length: 14 residues.

This clone was counted a single time. The chain recombines TRBV5-1 with TRBJ2-6; unclear D gene. Trimming left V 3 bases short and J 3 bases short, with 16 bases between. This CDR3 has 17 residues. CDR1 and CDR2 (germline): SGHRS, YFSETQ. CDR3: CASSWTEIRRGANVLTF. In DNA, the CDR3 is TGCGCCAGCAGCTGGACGGAGATTAGGCGTGGGGCCAACGTCCTGACTTTC.

The rearrangement joins TRBV7-8 to TRBJ2-3; TRBD2 matches at 8 bases. The CDR3 covers 16 residues. Germline values: CDR1 SGHVS, CDR2 FQNEAQ. With 4 bases clipped from V and 5 bases from J, the junction kept 11 bases outside the gene matches. This chain's CDR3 is CASSSPGGGGQDTQYF. DNA for the CDR3: TGTGCCAGCAGCTCCCCAGGTGGCGGGGGGCAAGATACGCAGTATTTT.

J is TRBJ2-5 and V is TRBV21-1; the D call of TRBD2 is as the table states it, not checked on the DNA. TRBV21-1 has pseudogene status. This CDR3 comprises 16 residues. CDR3 in DNA: TGTGCCAGCAGCAAAGGACGGGAGGGCCTATCAGAGACCCAGTACTTC. It specifies CASSKGREGLSETQYF.

This clone was counted once. The genes are TRBV5-4 and TRBJ2-5, with D perhaps TRBD1 or TRBD2 (5 bases each). Germline values: CDR1 SGHNT, CDR2 YYREEE (reference sequence). There are 14 residues in the CDR3. V shed 4 bases and J shed 2 bases, with 12 bases lying between them. CDR3 sequence reads: CASSIGTQQETQYF. The DNA of the CDR3 is TGTGCCAGCAGCATAGGGACGCAACAAGAGACCCAGTACTTC.

In this sample, this clone turned up once. V and J are TRBV4-1 and TRBJ1-5; D is undetermined. This CDR3 is built from 16 residues. Trimming pared 2 bases from V and 9 bases from J, leaving 20 bases between. Germline values: CDR1 MGHRA, CDR2 YSYEKL. Written as DNA, the CDR3 is TGCGCCAGCAGCCAAACTTCCTCGGGATCAGGCGGGCCCCAGCATTTT. This encodes CASSQTSSGSGGPQHF.

V usage is TRBV28 and J usage is TRBJ1-4, with D possibly being TRBD1 (5 bases). This CDR3 has 13 amino acids. Deletions cut 6 bases from V and 10 bases from J, with 15 bases between. The germline gives CDR1 MDHEN, CDR2 SYDVKM. CDR3 DNA: TGTGCCAGCAGCGGGGTTCAAGGGGCAAAACTGTTTTTT. As protein: CASSGVQGAKLFF.

CDR3 sequence (DNA): TGTGCCAGCAGCGGACAAGCGGGGGGCCGGGGTGAGCAGTTCTTC. This encodes CASSGQAGGRGEQFF. The chain employs TRBV28 and TRBJ2-1, with 9 bases identical to TRBD2. Trimming at V came to 6 bases and at J to 9 bases, leaving 12 bases not matched to a gene. The germline gives CDR1 MDHEN, CDR2 SYDVKM. There are 15 residues in the CDR3.

V is TRBV6-5 and J is TRBJ2-5; D call uncertain. CDR1 and CDR2 (germline): MNHEY, SVGAGI. V dropped 10 bases and J dropped 5 bases, with 14 bases sitting between them. This CDR3 is built from 12 residues. The DNA for the CDR3 is TGTGCCACTGGGTGGGGTGCGGAGACCCAGTACTTC. Residues: CATGWGAETQYF.

This clone was counted once. The V and J genes are TRBV7-2 and TRBJ1-2, with D perhaps matching TRBD1 (5 bases). The germline V and J ends were trimmed by 3 bases and 4 bases, with 12 bases remaining between them. From germline, CDR1 is SGHTA and CDR2 FQGNSA. The CDR3 length is 14 residues. CDR3 loop: CASSLADQGYGYTF. In nucleotides, the CDR3 is TGTGCCAGCAGCTTGGCAGATCAGGGCTATGGCTACACCTTC. The variable domain in full, completed from reference TRBV7-2 and TRBJ1-2, reads GAGVSQSPSNKVTEKGKDVELRCDPISGHTALYWYRQSLGQGLEFLIYFQGNSAPDKSGLPSDRFSAERTGGSVSTLTIQRTQQEDSAVYLCASSLADQGYGYTFGSGTRLTVV.

V is TRBV9 and J is TRBJ1-6; 10 nucleotides match TRBD1. J was trimmed by 8 bases and V by 4 bases; bases with no gene match: 6. The CDR3 is made up of 15 amino acids. CDR1 SGDLS and CDR2 YYNGEE come from the germline V gene. The CDR3: CASSKSGQGDSPLHF. In DNA, the CDR3 is TGTGCCAGCAGCAAGAGCGGACAGGGGGATTCACCCCTCCACTTT.

J is TRBJ2-7 and V is TRBV30; tentative D call: TRBD1 (5 bases). Germline loops: CDR1 GTSNPN, CDR2 SVGIG (reference sequence). Trimming stripped 2 bases from V and 6 bases from J, with 17 bases between. The CDR3 covers 14 residues. The CDR3 protein is CAWSTTGQSSEQYF. As DNA, the CDR3 is TGTGCCTGGAGTACAACAGGTCAATCGAGCGAGCAGTACTTC.

The chain has TRBV11-3 and TRBJ2-3; D is ambiguous. V was pared by 5 bases and J by 2 bases, with 8 bases between. The CDR3 extends over 13 amino acids. Germline V lookup: CDR1 SGHNT, CDR2 YENEEA. The CDR3 here is CASSLSHTDTQYF. CDR3 coding DNA: TGTGCCAGCAGCCTCAGTCACACAGATACGCAGTATTTT.

Turning to this clone: Other DNA sequences in the same sample also yield this CDR3. The chain couples TRBV6-5 to TRBJ1-2, with D hard to call. The germline V gene encodes CDR1 MNHEY and CDR2 SVGAGI. V was trimmed by 8 bases and J by 2 bases, leaving 9 bases between them. CDR3 length: 12 amino acids. CDR3: CASLGQNYGYTF. The DNA for the CDR3 is TGTGCCAGCCTAGGTCAGAACTATGGCTACACCTTC.

The V and J genes are TRBV9 and TRBJ1-3; possible D gene TRBD1, 5 bases. Trimming shortened V by 2 bases and J by 2 bases, and 11 bases separated the two germline ends. CDR1 is SGDLS and CDR2 is YYNGEE in the germline V gene. CDR3 length equals 15 residues. The CDR3 nucleotides are TGTGCCAGCAGCGTCCAGGTGGGGCCTGGAAACACCATATATTTT. Translating it yields CASSVQVGPGNTIYF.

The gene calls are TRBV5-1 and TRBJ2-5; D is ambiguous. The CDR3 spans 14 residues. The germline gives CDR1 SGHRS, CDR2 YFSETQ. Trimming stripped 1 base from V and 4 bases from J, with 11 bases between. CDR3 in amino acids: CASSLSTSPETQYF. The CDR3 coding sequence is TGCGCCAGCAGCTTGAGTACCTCCCCAGAGACCCAGTACTTC. Combining the CDR3 with reference TRBV5-1 and TRBJ2-5 gives the whole variable domain KAGVTQTPRYLIKTRGQQVTLSCSPISGHRSVSWYQQTPGQGLQFLFEYFSETQRNKGNFPGRFSGRQFSNSRSEMNVSTLELGDSALYLCASSLSTSPETQYFGPGTRLLVL.

The chain combines TRBV6-5 with TRBJ2-3; 7 bases map to TRBD2. V shed 6 bases and J 2 bases; nucleotides not matched to a gene: 8. The CDR3 loop spans 15 amino acids. Germline V CDR1 and CDR2: MNHEY, SVGAGI. CDR3 sequence reads: CASSRDYQNTDTQYF. CDR3 sequence (DNA): TGTGCCAGCAGCAGGGACTACCAGAACACAGATACGCAGTATTTT.

Notes on this clone: The sample carries other DNA sequences with the same CDR3. The chain is built from TRBV30 and TRBJ2-7; no reliable D call. Germline CDR1 is GTSNPN and CDR2 is SVGIG (reference sequence). Trimming removed 4 bases at V and 0 bases at J, with 4 bases between. The CDR3 is made up of 11 amino acids. CDR3 region: CAWTRSYEQYF. The CDR3 nucleotides are TGTGCCTGGACCCGCTCCTACGAGCAGTACTTC.

The rearrangement links TRBV5-1 to TRBJ2-7, with TRBD2 matching over 10 bases. This CDR3 has 18 residues. Germline V gene lookup returns CDR1 SGHRS and CDR2 YFSETQ. V lost 3 bases and J lost 3; bases outside the gene matches: 15. The CDR3: CASSSQTSGFELGYEQYF. CDR3 nucleotides: TGCGCCAGCAGCTCCCAGACTAGCGGGTTCGAATTGGGCTACGAGCAGTACTTC. The entire variable domain, with the rest obtained from reference TRBV5-1 and TRBJ2-7, is as follows: KAGVTQTPRYLIKTRGQQVTLSCSPISGHRSVSWYQQTPGQGLQFLFEYFSETQRNKGNFPGRFSGRQFSNSRSEMNVSTLELGDSALYLCASSSQTSGFELGYEQYFGPGTRLTVT.

In DNA form, the CDR3 reads TGTGCCAGCAGTGCTCGGACAGGGGACGGATCACCCCTCCACTTT. Amino acids: CASSARTGDGSPLHF. This sequence joins TRBV2 and TRBJ1-6; 9 nucleotides agree with TRBD1. This CDR3 contains 15 residues. Germline V gives CDR1 SNHLY, CDR2 FYNNEI. Trimming cost V 4 bases and J 10 bases; bases outside gene matches: 8. Combining the CDR3 with reference TRBV2 and TRBJ1-6 gives the whole variable domain EPEVTQTPSHQVTQMGQEVILRCVPISNHLYFYWYRQILGQKVEFLVSFYNNEISEKSEIFDDQFSVERPDGSNFTLKIRSTKLEDSAMYFCASSARTGDGSPLHFGNGTRLTVT.